The source of this T cell receptor (beta chain) is a study of read filtering for tumor transcriptome and immune sequencing. Molecular barcoded adaptors covering alpha/delta and beta/gamma chains were used on approximately 400 ng RNA. TCRdb reprocessed the reads with MiXCR, giving one entry per CDR3 protein. The profile shows 30,000 to 35,000 distinct CDR3 sequences, approximately 17% of them singletons. Per germline, CDR1 MNHNY and CDR2 SVGAGI (reference sequence). The CDR3 loop spans 18 amino acids. On this clonotype itself: A far larger clone is one nucleotide away, so this likely arose from a read error.

The receptor was derived from a donor aged 40 or over with multiple myeloma. The rearrangement uses TRBV6-6 and TRBJ2-7; 12 nucleotides align to TRBD2. The sample comprised a population of CD138-negative cells sorted from bone marrow. The chain's CDR3 is CAGSFPTSGGYSSYEQYF. DNA for the CDR3: TGTGCCGGCAGTTTTCCCACTAGCGGGGGGTATAGCTCCTACGAGCAGTACTTC.